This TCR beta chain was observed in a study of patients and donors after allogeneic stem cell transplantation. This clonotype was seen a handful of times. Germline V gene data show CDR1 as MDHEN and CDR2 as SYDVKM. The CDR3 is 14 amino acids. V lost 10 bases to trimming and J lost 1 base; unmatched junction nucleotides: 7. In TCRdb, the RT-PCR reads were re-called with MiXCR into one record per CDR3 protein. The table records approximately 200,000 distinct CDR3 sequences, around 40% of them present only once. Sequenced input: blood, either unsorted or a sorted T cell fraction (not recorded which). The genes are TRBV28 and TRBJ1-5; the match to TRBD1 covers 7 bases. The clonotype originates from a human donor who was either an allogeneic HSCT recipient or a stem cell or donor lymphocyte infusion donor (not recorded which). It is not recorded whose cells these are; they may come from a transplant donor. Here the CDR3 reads CATSPGQSNQPQHF. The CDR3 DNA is TGTGCCACCAGCCCGGGACAGAGCAATCAGCCCCAGCATTTT.